The next 2 T cell receptor beta chains were all read from a single sample in a study of HIV-infected patients and healthy controls. No cell fractionation was done, so the repertoire covers all unsorted peripheral blood T cells. Alpha and beta constant-region primers primed reverse transcription of approximately 0.55 ug RNA. Separate chain-specific third strand synthesis with multiplexing indices produced the alpha and beta libraries. TCRdb re-called the 5' RACE reads with MiXCR, one entry per CDR3 protein. This repertoire shows 9,500 to 15,000 distinct CDR3 sequences, around a tenth found once; its top ten account for around 22%. The specimen comprised blood, sampled before antiretroviral therapy. The receptors stem from an adult with HIV infection. The donor label of this sample is uncertain.

This clonotype came up many times. The chain employs TRBV9 and TRBJ1-1; D might be TRBD1 (6 bases). The germline V gene has CDR1 SGDLS and CDR2 YYNGEE. Between the trimmed V and J ends, which lost 0 bases and 0 bases, there was a span of 12 bases. There are 16 residues in the CDR3. The CDR3 nucleotides read TGTGCCAGCAGCGTAGGCGGGACACTTCTGAACACTGAAGCTTTCTTT. Translated, it gives CASSVGGTLLNTEAFF.

The rearrangement joins TRBV6-1 to TRBJ1-2, with D possibly TRBD1 on 6 matching bases. Trimming took 5 bases from V and 0 from J, leaving 13 bases between them. The length of the CDR3 is 15 residues. In germline, CDR1 is MNHNS, CDR2 SASEGT. The CDR3 is CASSLQGGSNYGYTF. CDR3 sequence (DNA): TGTGCCAGCAGTCTACAGGGAGGATCTAACTATGGCTACACCTTC.